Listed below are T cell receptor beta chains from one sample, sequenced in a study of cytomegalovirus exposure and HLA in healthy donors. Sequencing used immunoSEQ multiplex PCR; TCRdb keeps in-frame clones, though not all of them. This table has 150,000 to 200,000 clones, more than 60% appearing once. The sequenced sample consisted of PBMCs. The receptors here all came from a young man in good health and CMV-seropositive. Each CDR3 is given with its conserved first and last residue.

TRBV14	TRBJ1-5	CASSQGQGWNQPQHF
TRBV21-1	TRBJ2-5	CASSKDRAWREGRWETQYF
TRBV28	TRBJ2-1	CASSLRGLGLRSYNEQFF
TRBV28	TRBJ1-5	CASSYRDRVLTQHF
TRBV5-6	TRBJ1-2	CASSLVASYGYTF
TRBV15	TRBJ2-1	CATSRDLEGLFNNEQFF
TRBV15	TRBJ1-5	CATSNAGQGFTQPQHF
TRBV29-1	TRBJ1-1	CSVWAGGSDTEAFF
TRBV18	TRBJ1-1	CASSPNRVTEAFF
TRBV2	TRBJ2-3	CASKAAGSTDTQYF
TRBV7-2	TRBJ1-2	CASSAIQGMNYGYTF
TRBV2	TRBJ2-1	CASSGGRAREQFF
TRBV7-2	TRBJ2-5	CASSLSSGSQEETQYF
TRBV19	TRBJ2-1	CASSRTGTSGKQEQFF
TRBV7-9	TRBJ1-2	CSSSLSGYGYTF
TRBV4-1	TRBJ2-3	CASSQVIAGVSSTDTQYF
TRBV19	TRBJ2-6	CASFKTSGANVLTF
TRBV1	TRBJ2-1	CTSSQVLEIDNEQFF
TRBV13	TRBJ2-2	CASSFEGANTGELFF
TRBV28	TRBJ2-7	CASSWPGQASYEQYF
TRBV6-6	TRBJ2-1	CASSQTSGRHEQFF
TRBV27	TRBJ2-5	CASRNLQIQETQYF
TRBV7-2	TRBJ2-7	CASSFIRDSSYEQYF
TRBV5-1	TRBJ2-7	CASELASGSYEQYF
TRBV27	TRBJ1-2	CASSYTLGGVKDYTF
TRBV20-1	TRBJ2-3	CSARDSDTQYF
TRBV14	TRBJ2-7	CASSQGGNGAYEQYF
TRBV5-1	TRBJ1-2	CASSIGLDRGYTF
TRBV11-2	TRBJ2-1	CASSLDQASYNEQFF
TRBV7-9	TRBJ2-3	CSSSLDWAGYTDTQYF
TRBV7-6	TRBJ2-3	CASSILGTDTQYF
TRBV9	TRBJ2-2	CASSGQGYTGELFF
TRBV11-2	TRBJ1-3	CASSSKAGQEPGYF
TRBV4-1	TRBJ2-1	CASSQKVLAGALGEQFF
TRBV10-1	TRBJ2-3	CASRPGLASDTQYF
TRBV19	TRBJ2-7	CASSITGGPSYYEQYF
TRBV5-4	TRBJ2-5	CASSLGLAGGETQYF
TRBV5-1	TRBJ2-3	CASRQGADTQYF
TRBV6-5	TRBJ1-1	CASQKRMNTEAFF
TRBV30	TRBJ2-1	CAWSVDPLGAPNEQFF
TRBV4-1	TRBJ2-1	CASSQEISSDYNEQFF
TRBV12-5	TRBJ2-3	CASAPGLITDTQYF
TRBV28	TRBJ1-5	CASSLGGTNQPQHF
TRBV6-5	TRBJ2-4	CASWASLAKNIQYF
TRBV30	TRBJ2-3	CAWEGTRDTQYF
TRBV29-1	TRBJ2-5	CSVEEGTLAGGQWETQYF
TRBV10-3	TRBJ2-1	CAITVSGSVFEQFF
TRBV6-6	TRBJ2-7	CASSPPHTYEQYF
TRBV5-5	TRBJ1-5	CASSFFLSQPQHF
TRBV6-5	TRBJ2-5	CASNRLAGSSETQYF
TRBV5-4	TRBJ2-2	CASHGQGSILGGGELFF